This TCR beta chain stems from a study of T cells in Graves' hyperthyroidism and ophthalmopathy. In the study overall: At initial diagnosis, before any treatment had begun, peripheral blood was obtained.

As regards this clonotype: Its target is unknown.

The study, taken as a whole, reports: Ophthalmopathy prediction by the model preceded onset by a median approximately 6.1 months.

RNA transcripts gave rise to amplified TCR beta CDR3 regions. In the first-round RT-PCR of the TCR CDR3, the HTBI primer set was used. Each CDR3 protein gets one entry after TCRdb re-called the multiplex PCR reads with MiXCR. The table includes about 400,000 distinct CDR3 sequences, roughly 25% detected once. The germline V gene encodes CDR1 SQVTM and CDR2 ANQGSEA. The CDR3 extends over 14 amino acids. V was clipped by 4 bases and J by 0 bases; unmatched bases: 3. This receptor was taken from a man over 45 with Graves' hyperthyroidism. The sequencing sample was made of blood. The V and J genes are TRBV29-1 and TRBJ2-1; 7 bases fit TRBD2. The chain's CDR3 is CSVGGGSSYNEQFF. The DNA for the CDR3 is TGCAGCGTTGGAGGCGGGAGCTCCTACAATGAGCAGTTCTTC.